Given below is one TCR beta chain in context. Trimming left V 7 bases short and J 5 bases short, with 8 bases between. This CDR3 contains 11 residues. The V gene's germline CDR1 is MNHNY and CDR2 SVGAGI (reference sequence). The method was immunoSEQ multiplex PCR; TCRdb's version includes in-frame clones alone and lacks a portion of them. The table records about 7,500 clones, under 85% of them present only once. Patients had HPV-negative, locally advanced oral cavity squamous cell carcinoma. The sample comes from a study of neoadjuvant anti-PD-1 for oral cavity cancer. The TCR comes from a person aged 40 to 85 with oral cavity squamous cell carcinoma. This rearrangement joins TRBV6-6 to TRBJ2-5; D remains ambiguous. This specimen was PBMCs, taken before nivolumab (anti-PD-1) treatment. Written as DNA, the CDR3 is TGTGCCAGCACCTATGGGGAGACCCAGTACTTC. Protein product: CASTYGETQYF.